The 6 T cell receptor beta chains in this list originate from one sample, sequenced in a study of regulatory T cells in long-lasting Graves disease. The time point is: persistent/refractory GD, antithyroid drugs over 5 years with positive TRAb. Preparation of the TCR library used RNA extracted from PBMCs. Library construction for TCR beta used iRepertoire HTBI primers and Arm-PCR of CDR3 regions. TCRdb ran MiXCR on the multiplex PCR reads and lists one entry per CDR3 protein. The data show some 430,000 distinct CDR3 sequences, around a fifth seen once. This material consisted of peripheral blood mononuclear cells (PBMCs), taken when the disease was refractory, from a patient treated with antithyroid drugs. Every receptor here comes from a female donor with Graves disease.

About this clonotype: A much larger clone sits a single nucleotide away, making a read error possible. The chain recombines TRBV11-2 with TRBJ2-5, with TRBD2 matching 7 bases. Losses at the gene ends were 1 base for V and 10 bases for J; bases not matched to a gene: 3. Germline values: CDR1 SGHAT, CDR2 FQNNGV. This CDR3 contains 12 residues. The DNA of the CDR3 is TGTGCCAGCAGCTTAGGCGGACTAGACCAGTACTTC. Translated, it gives CASSLGGLDQYF. Full variable domain (remainder filled in from reference TRBV11-2 and TRBJ2-5): EAGVAQSPRYKIIEKRQSVAFWCNPISGHATLYWYQQILGQGPKLLIQFQNNGVVDDSQLPKDRFSAERLKGVDSTLKIQPAKLEDSAVYLCASSLGGLDQYFGPGTRLLVL.

At least ten counts were recorded for this clonotype. The V call is TRBV6-2 or TRBV6-3, the J call TRBJ1-2; TRBD1 matches 7 bases. The trim removed 2 bases at V and 4 bases at J, leaving 1 base unmatched. Germline-derived CDR1 and CDR2 are MNHEY and SVGEGT. There are 13 residues in the CDR3. CDR3 sequence (DNA): TGTGCCAGCAGTTACGGACAGGTCTATGGCTACACCTTC. This translates into CASSYGQVYGYTF.

The chain combines TRBV5-6 with TRBJ2-7; TRBD1 matches 10 bases. J was trimmed by 6 bases and V by 4 bases; bases with no gene match: 4. Looked up from germline, CDR1 is SGHDT and CDR2 is YYEEEE. This CDR3 is 13 amino acids long. Here the CDR3 DNA reads TGTGCCAGCAGCCTGGACAGGGGGATCGAGCAGTACTTC. This encodes CASSLDRGIEQYF.

This CDR3 reads CASKISVGLTSSGANVLTF. CDR3 in DNA: TGTGCCAGTAAAATATCCGTGGGACTCACCTCCTCTGGGGCCAACGTCCTGACTTTC. This chain joins TRBV19 and TRBJ2-6, with D possibly being TRBD2 (6 bases). Germline values: CDR1 LNHDA, CDR2 SQIVND (reference sequence). V was shortened by 7 bases and J by 0 bases, with 22 bases between the two germline ends. CDR3 size: 19 residues.

This clonotype was counted ten times or more. The rearrangement links TRBV11-2 to TRBJ1-3; maybe TRBD1 (5 bases). Germline V gene data show CDR1 as SGHAT and CDR2 as FQNNGV. Trimming shortened V by 2 bases and J by 2 bases, and 7 bases separated the two germline ends. CDR3 length: 14 residues. The DNA for the CDR3 is TGTGCCAGCAGCTTATCGACAGCTGGAAACACCATATATTTT. Its protein product is CASSLSTAGNTIYF.

V and J are TRBV7-9 and TRBJ1-4; D is unresolved. Trimming removed 3 bases at V and 4 bases at J, with 15 bases between. The CDR3 contains 16 residues. Germline lookup yields CDR1 SEHNR and CDR2 FQNEAQ (reference sequence). The CDR3 region has the DNA TGTGCCAGCAGCTTGCTAAGCGAGGGCCTTAATGAAAAACTGTTTTTT. As protein: CASSLLSEGLNEKLFF.